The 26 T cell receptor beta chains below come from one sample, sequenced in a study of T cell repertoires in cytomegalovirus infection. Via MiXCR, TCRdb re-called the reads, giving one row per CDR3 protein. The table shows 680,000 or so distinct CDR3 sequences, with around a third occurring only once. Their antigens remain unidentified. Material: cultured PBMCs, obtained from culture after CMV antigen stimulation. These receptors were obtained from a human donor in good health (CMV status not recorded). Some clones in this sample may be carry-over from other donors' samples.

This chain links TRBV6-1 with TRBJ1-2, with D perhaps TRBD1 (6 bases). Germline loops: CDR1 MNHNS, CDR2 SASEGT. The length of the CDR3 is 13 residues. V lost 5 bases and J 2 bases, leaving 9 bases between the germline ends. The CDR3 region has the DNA TGTGCCAGCAGTATGGGACACAACTATGGCTACACCTTC. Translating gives CASSMGHNYGYTF.

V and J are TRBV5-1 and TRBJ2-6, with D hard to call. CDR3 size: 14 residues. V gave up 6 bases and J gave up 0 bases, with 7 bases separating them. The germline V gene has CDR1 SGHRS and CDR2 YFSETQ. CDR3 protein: CASTNPSGANVLTF. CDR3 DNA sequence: TGCGCCAGCACGAACCCCTCTGGGGCCAACGTCCTGACTTTC. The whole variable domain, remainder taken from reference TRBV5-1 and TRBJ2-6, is KAGVTQTPRYLIKTRGQQVTLSCSPISGHRSVSWYQQTPGQGLQFLFEYFSETQRNKGNFPGRFSGRQFSNSRSEMNVSTLELGDSALYLCASTNPSGANVLTFGAGSRLTVL.

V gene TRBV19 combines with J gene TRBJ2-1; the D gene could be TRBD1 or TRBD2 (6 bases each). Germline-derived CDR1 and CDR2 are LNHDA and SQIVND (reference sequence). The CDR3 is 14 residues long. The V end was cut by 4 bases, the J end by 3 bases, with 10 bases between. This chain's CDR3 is CASSTGGNYNEQFF. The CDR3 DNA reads TGTGCCAGTAGTACCGGGGGCAACTACAATGAGCAGTTCTTC. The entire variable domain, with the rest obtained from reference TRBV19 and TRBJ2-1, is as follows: DGGITQSPKYLFRKEGQNVTLSCEQNLNHDAMYWYRQDPGQGLRLIYYSQIVNDFQKGDIAEGYSVSREKKESFPLTVTSAQKNPTAFYLCASSTGGNYNEQFFGPGTRLTVL.

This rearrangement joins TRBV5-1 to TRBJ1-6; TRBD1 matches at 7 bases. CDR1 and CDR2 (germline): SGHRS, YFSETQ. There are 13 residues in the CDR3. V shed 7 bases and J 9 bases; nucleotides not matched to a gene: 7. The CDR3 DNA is TGCGCCAGCGGGACAGTACCGAGTTCACCCCTCCACTTT. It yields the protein CASGTVPSSPLHF.

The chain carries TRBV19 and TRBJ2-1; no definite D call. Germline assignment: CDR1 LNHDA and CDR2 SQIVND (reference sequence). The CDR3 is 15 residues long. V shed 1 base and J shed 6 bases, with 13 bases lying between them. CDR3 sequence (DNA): TGTGCCAGTAGTATAGTAGGGCCAGGTCTCAATGAGCAGTTCTTC. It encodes CASSIVGPGLNEQFF.

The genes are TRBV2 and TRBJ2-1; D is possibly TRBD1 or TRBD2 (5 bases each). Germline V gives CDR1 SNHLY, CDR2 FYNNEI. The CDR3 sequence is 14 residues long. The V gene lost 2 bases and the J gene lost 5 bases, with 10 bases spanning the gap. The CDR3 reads CASSERGANNEQFF. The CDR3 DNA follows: TGTGCCAGCAGTGAAAGAGGGGCAAACAATGAGCAGTTCTTC.

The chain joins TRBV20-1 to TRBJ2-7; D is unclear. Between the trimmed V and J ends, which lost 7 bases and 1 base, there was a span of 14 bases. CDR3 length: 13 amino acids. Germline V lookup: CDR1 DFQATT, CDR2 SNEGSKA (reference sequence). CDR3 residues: CSVAEYKSYEQYF. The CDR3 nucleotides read TGCAGTGTTGCAGAATATAAGTCCTACGAGCAGTACTTC.

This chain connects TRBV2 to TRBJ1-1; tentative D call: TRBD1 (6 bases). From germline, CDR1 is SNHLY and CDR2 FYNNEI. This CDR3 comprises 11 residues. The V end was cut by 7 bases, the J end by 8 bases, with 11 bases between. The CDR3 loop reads CASNTQGEAFF. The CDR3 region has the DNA TGTGCCAGCAATACACAGGGCGAAGCTTTCTTT.

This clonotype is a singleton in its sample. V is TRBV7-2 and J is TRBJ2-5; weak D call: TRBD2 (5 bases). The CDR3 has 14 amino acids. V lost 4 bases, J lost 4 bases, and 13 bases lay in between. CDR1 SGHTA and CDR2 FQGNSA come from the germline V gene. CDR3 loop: CASSCLLGGETQYF. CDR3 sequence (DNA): TGTGCCAGCAGCTGCTTACTAGGCGGAGAGACCCAGTACTTC. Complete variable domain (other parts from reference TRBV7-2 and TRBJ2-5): GAGVSQSPSNKVTEKGKDVELRCDPISGHTALYWYRQSLGQGLEFLIYFQGNSAPDKSGLPSDRFSAERTGGSVSTLTIQRTQQEDSAVYLCASSCLLGGETQYFGPGTRLLVL.

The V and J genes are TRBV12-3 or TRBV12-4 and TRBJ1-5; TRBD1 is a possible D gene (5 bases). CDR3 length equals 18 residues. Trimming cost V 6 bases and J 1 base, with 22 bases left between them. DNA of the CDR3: TGTGCCAGCAGCCCCGGGACGCGGCTTGGGGAGAGCAATCAGCCCCAGCATTTT. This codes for CASSPGTRLGESNQPQHF.

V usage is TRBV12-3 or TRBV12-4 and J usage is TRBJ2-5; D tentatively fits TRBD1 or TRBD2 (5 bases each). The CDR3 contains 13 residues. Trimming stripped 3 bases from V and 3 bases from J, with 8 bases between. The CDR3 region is CASSFLGEETQYF. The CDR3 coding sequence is TGTGCCAGCAGTTTCTTGGGGGAAGAGACCCAGTACTTC.

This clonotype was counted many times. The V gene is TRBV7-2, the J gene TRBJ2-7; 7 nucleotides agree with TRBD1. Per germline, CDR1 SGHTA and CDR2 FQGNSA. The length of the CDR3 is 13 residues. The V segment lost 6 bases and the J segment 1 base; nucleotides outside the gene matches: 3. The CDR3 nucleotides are TGTGCCAGCAGTCGACAGGGTTCCTACGAGCAGTACTTC. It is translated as CASSRQGSYEQYF.

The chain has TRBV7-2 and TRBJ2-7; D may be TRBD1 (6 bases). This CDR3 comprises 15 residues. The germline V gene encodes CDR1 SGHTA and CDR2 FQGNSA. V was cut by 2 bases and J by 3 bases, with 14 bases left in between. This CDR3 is CASSLRAAGDYEQYF. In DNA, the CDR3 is TGTGCCAGCAGCTTAAGGGCGGCAGGGGACTACGAGCAGTACTTC.

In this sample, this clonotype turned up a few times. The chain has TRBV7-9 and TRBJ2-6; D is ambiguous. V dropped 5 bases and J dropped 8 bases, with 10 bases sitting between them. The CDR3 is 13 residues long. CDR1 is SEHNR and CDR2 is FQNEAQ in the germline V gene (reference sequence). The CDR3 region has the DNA TGTGCCAGCAGCAGAGACATCACCAACGTCCTGACTTTC. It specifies CASSRDITNVLTF.

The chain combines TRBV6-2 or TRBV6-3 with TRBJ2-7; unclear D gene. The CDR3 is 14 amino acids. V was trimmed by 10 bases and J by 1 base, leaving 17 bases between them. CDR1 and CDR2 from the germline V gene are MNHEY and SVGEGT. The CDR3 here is CATEEALKSYEQYF. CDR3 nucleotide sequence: TGTGCCACCGAAGAGGCGCTCAAGTCCTACGAGCAGTACTTC.

The CDR3 here is CASTEGLAVYEQYF. DNA for the CDR3: TGTGCCAGCACCGAGGGCCTAGCGGTCTACGAGCAGTACTTC. This chain links TRBV2 with TRBJ2-7; 7 nucleotides match TRBD2. This CDR3 has 14 amino acids. Trimming removed 7 bases from V and 3 bases from J; junction bases left unmatched: 9. From germline, CDR1 is SNHLY and CDR2 FYNNEI.

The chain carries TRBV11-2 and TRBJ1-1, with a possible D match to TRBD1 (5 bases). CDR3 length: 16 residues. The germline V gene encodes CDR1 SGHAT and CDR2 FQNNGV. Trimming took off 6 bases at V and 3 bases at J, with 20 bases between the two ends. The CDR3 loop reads CASSPWGGSLDTEAFF. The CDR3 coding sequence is TGTGCCAGCAGTCCCTGGGGGGGGAGCTTGGACACTGAAGCTTTCTTT.

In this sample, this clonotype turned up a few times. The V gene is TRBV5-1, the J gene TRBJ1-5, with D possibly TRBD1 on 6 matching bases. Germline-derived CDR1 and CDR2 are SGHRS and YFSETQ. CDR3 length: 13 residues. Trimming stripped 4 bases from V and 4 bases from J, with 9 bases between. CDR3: CASSKDRNQPQHF. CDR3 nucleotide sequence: TGCGCCAGCAGCAAAGACAGGAATCAGCCCCAGCATTTT.

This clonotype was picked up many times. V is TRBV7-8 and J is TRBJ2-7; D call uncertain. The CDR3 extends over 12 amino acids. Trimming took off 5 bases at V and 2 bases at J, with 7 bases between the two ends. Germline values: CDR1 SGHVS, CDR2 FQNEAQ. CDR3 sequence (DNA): TGTGCCAGCAGCCCCCCTACCTACGAGCAGTACTTC. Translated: CASSPPTYEQYF.

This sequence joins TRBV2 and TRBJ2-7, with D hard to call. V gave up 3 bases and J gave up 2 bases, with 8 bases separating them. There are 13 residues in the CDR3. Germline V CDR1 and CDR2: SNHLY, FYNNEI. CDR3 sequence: CASSDEVTYEQYF. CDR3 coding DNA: TGTGCCAGCAGTGATGAAGTAACCTACGAGCAGTACTTC. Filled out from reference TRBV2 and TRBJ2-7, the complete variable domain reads EPEVTQTPSHQVTQMGQEVILRCVPISNHLYFYWYRQILGQKVEFLVSFYNNEISEKSEIFDDQFSVERPDGSNFTLKIRSTKLEDSAMYFCASSDEVTYEQYFGPGTRLTVT.

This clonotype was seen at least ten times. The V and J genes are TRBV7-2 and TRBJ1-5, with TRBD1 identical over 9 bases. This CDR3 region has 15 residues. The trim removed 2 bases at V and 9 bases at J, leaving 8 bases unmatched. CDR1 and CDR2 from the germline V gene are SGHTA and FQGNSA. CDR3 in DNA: TGTGCCAGCAGCTTAACCGGGACAGGGCATGGGCCCCAGCATTTT. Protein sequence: CASSLTGTGHGPQHF.

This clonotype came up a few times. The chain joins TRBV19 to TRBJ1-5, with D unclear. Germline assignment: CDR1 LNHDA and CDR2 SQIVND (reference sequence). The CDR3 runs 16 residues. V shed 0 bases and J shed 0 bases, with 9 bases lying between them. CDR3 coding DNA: TGTGCCAGTAGTATAGAGCTGGGATATAGCAATCAGCCCCAGCATTTT. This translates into CASSIELGYSNQPQHF.

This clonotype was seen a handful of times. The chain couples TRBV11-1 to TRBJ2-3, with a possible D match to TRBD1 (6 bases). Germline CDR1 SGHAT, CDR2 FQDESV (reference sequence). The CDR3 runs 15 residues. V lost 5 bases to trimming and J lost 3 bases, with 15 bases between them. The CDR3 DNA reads TGTGCCAGCAGCGAACGACAGGTTCTTACAGATACGCAGTATTTT. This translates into CASSERQVLTDTQYF.

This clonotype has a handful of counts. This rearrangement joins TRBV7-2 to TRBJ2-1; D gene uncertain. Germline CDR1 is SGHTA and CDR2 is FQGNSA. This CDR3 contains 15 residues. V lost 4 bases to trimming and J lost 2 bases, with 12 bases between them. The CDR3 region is CASSSDRSTYNEQFF. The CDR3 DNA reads TGTGCCAGCAGCTCGGACCGATCCACCTACAATGAGCAGTTCTTC.

The CDR3 loop is CASSFMGGWNTEAFF. The CDR3 nucleotides read TGTGCCAGCAGCTTCATGGGGGGCTGGAACACTGAAGCTTTCTTT. The V gene is TRBV5-6, the J gene TRBJ1-1; TRBD1 is a possible D gene (6 bases). V was trimmed by 2 bases and J by 1 base, leaving 12 bases between them. This CDR3 is built from 15 residues. Germline V gene data show CDR1 as SGHDT and CDR2 as YYEEEE. Full variable domain (missing parts from reference TRBV5-6 and TRBJ1-1): DAGVTQSPTHLIKTRGQQVTLRCSPKSGHDTVSWYQQALGQGPQFIFQYYEEEERQRGNFPDRFSGHQFPNYSSELNVNALLLGDSALYLCASSFMGGWNTEAFFGQGTRLTVV.

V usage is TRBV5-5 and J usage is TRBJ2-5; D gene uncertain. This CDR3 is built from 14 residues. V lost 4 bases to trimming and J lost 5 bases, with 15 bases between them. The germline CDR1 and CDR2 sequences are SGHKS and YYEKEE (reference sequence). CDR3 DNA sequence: TGTGCCAGCAGCCTGTTAGTGGGCTTGGAGACCCAGTACTTC. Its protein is CASSLLVGLETQYF.